This TCR beta chain was recovered during a study of identical twins. Broader study findings: Models underestimated out-of-frame TCR alpha sharing in monozygotic twins. High-abundance cord blood beta clonotypes had fewer insertions; memory repertoires showed none.

Note on this clonotype: What it recognizes is unknown.

TCRdb itself ran the 5' RACE reads through MiXCR, one entry per CDR3 protein. The sample consists of some 1,600,000 distinct CDR3 sequences, about 32% of them appearing once. This CDR3 is built from 17 residues. Losses at the gene ends were 2 bases for V and 3 bases for J; bases not matched to a gene: 9. Germline V gene data show CDR1 as SGHTA and CDR2 as FQGNSA. Sequencing input: cord blood. This chain joins TRBV7-2 and TRBJ2-4; the match to TRBD2 covers 8 bases. This receptor was obtained from a newborn girl in good health. CDR3 protein: CASSLTRGGLGKNIQYF. The CDR3 bases are TGTGCCAGCAGCTTAACCCGGGGGGGCCTCGGCAAAAACATTCAGTACTTC. The full variable domain, rest sourced from reference TRBV7-2 and TRBJ2-4, is GAGVSQSPSNKVTEKGKDVELRCDPISGHTALYWYRQSLGQGLEFLIYFQGNSAPDKSGLPSDRFSAERTGGSVSTLTIQRTQQEDSAVYLCASSLTRGGLGKNIQYFGAGTRLSVL.